Listed below are T cell receptor beta chains from one sample, sequenced in a study of post-analysis software for immune sequencing data. TCRdb analysed the PCR reads with MiXCR anew, one entry per CDR3 protein. The profile shows roughly 730,000 distinct CDR3 sequences, 25% to 30% of them singletons. Sequencing was carried out using blood. The receptors here all came from a girl aged 5-17 years with multiple sclerosis. Both conserved end residues are part of each CDR3. D genes are given only for firm matches. Size values are once, few and many counts, or a class for expanded clones, and some rows have none.

J	V	D	size	DNA	CDR3
TRBJ1-2	TRBV18	-	-	TGTGCCAGCTCACCGGCCGCGGAAAGGGGCTACACCTTC	CASSPAAERGYTF
TRBJ2-7	TRBV10-3	-	few	TGTGCCATCAGTGAGTCGATTGGGGGGTGGAACGAGCAGTACTTC	CAISESIGGWNEQYF
TRBJ1-1	TRBV6-6	-	-	TGTGCCAGCAAACGCGTTCGGGGGACTGAAGCTTTCTTT	CASKRVRGTEAFF
TRBJ1-4	TRBV20-1	-	-	TGCAGTGCTAGAGATAATGAGGTGTCGGGACGTCGGACTAATGAAAAACTGTTTTTT	CSARDNEVSGRRTNEKLFF
TRBJ1-4	TRBV10-3	-	-	TGTGCCATCAGTGAGTACACTAATGAAAAACTGTTTTTT	CAISEYTNEKLFF
TRBJ2-1	TRBV19	-	few	TGTGCCAGTAGATTGGCCCACCCCTACAATGAGCAGTTCTTC	CASRLAHPYNEQFF
TRBJ2-3	TRBV28	-	few	TGTGCCAGCAGTTCAGGAACTAGAAATACGCAGTATTTT	CASSSGTRNTQYF
TRBJ1-4	TRBV20-1	-	once	TGCAGTGCTTCCGAGGTGACTGGTGAAAAACTGTTTTTT	CSASEVTGEKLFF
TRBJ2-1	TRBV29-1	-	many	TGCAGCGTTGACATCGGGCAGTTCTTC	CSVDIGQFF
TRBJ2-3	TRBV18	-	-	TGTGCCAGCTCACCAGAGACAGGCCAGATGTATTTT	CASSPETGQMYF
TRBJ2-7	TRBV28	TRBD1	few	TGTGCCAGCTATCAGGGGGCTGGGGCCTACGAGCAGTACTTC	CASYQGAGAYEQYF
TRBJ2-4	TRBV20-1	TRBD2	few	TGCAGTGCTAGGGGACTAGCGGGACGTGGGGAGCAGTACTTC	CSARGLAGRGEQYF
TRBJ2-1	TRBV5-1	-	few	TGCGCCAGCAGCTTCCCCGGACCTAGCAATGAGCAGTTCTTC	CASSFPGPSNEQFF
TRBJ2-7	TRBV11-2	-	-	TGTGCCAGCAGCTTAGAAGTGGGCAGGTACTACGAGCAGTACTTC	CASSLEVGRYYEQYF
TRBJ1-2	TRBV20-1	TRBD1	-	TGCAGTGCAGAACAGGGGGACTATGGCTACATCTTC	CSAEQGDYGYIF
TRBJ2-3	TRBV28	-	few	TGTGCCAGCACCCCAGGAGGGTACCAAGATACGCAGTATTTT	CASTPGGYQDTQYF
TRBJ1-2	TRBV6-1	-	once	TGTGCCAGCAGTGAGACCCACAGGGTCGGGGGCTACACCTTC	CASSETHRVGGYTF
TRBJ2-7	TRBV24-1	TRBD1	-	TGTGCCACCAGTGATTCTCGGACAGGGGAGATCAACGAGCAGTACTTC	CATSDSRTGEINEQYF
TRBJ2-1	TRBV7-9	-	-	TGTGCCAGCAGCTTTTCCCCAGACATTTTTGACTGGAATGAGCAGTTCTTC	CASSFSPDIFDWNEQFF
TRBJ1-6	TRBV4-2	-	few	TGTGCCAGCAGCCAAGACCAGGATTCACCCCTCCACTTT	CASSQDQDSPLHF
TRBJ1-5	TRBV6-1	-	-	TGTGCCAGCAGTCGGATTCGGGGGTATGATCAGCCCCGGCATTTT	CASSRIRGYDQPRHF
TRBJ2-5	TRBV7-2	TRBD2	-	TGTGCCAGCAGCTTAGGCAGCGGGAGGGCGGGGACCCAGTACTTC	CASSLGSGRAGTQYF
TRBJ2-5	TRBV7-2	TRBD2	-	TGTGCCAGCAGCTACGGACTAGCGGGAGCAGAGACCCAGTACTTC	CASSYGLAGAETQYF
TRBJ2-6	TRBV11-3	-	-	TGTGCCAGCGGGGAAACCGGGGCCAACGTCCTGACTTTC	CASGETGANVLTF
TRBJ1-6	TRBV28	TRBD1	-	TGTGCCAGCAGTTTACCCGGGACAGGGGCTAATTCACCCCTCCACTTT	CASSLPGTGANSPLHF
TRBJ2-7	TRBV6-2/TRBV6-3	TRBD2	-	TGTGCCAGCAGCCTGGGACTAGCGGGAGTCGGCGACTACGAGCAGTACTTC	CASSLGLAGVGDYEQYF
TRBJ2-5	TRBV28	-	few	TGTGCCAGCGCGGCGGGACGCCAAGAGACCCAGTACTTC	CASAAGRQETQYF
TRBJ2-5	TRBV18	-	-	TGTGCCAGCTCACCACTACAGGGCACTGTAAAGACCCAGTACTTC	CASSPLQGTVKTQYF
TRBJ2-1	TRBV29-1	TRBD2	-	TGCAGCGTTGCGGAGCGGGGGACTTATCTTCGGTTCTTC	CSVAERGTYLRFF
TRBJ1-4	TRBV12-3/TRBV12-4	-	-	TGTGCCAGCACCTTAGGGTCAGTTGAAAAACTGTTTTTT	CASTLGSVEKLFF
TRBJ1-6	TRBV5-4	-	-	TGTGCCAGCAGCCCCGCGACAGGATGGGATTCACCCCCCCACTTT	CASSPATGWDSPPHF